This T cell receptor beta chain was captured in a study of T cells in Graves' hyperthyroidism and ophthalmopathy. Study-wide background: The authors collected peripheral blood at initial diagnosis, before any treatment.

In the ophthalmopathy cohort, Clinical Activity Score was at least 3, NOSPECS grade at least 4, and duration under 3 months. The study left out patients who had uncontrolled infection, other autoimmune disease, pregnancy or lactation. Diagnosing involved the use of clinical symptoms, serum thyroxine and TRAb, thyroid ultrasound and orbital computed tomography. RNA transcripts gave rise to amplified TCR beta CDR3 regions. Researchers ran a first-round RT-PCR on the TCR CDR3 using the HTBI primer set. TCRdb re-called the multiplex PCR reads with MiXCR, one entry per CDR3 protein. Here the sample spans around 570,000 distinct CDR3 sequences, about 20% being singletons. V shed 3 bases and J shed 0 bases, with 9 bases lying between them. This CDR3 comprises 15 residues. The V gene's germline CDR1 is SNHLY and CDR2 FYNNEI.

The source material was blood. The receptor's source is a man aged 40-49 years with Graves' ophthalmopathy. The chain employs TRBV2 and TRBJ2-1; no clear D gene. CDR3 amino acids: CASSESRGSYNEQFF. Written as DNA, the CDR3 is TGTGCCAGCAGTGAGTCCCGTGGCTCCTACAATGAGCAGTTCTTC.